This T cell receptor beta chain originates from a study of CXCR3-negative and CXCR3-positive naive CD8 T cells. Regarding this clonotype: What it binds is not known.

Points from the study as a whole: TRB CDR3 hydrophobicity was greater in CXCR3-positive naive cells than in CXCR3-negative naive cells.

The CDR3 length is 12 residues. Libraries of TRB cDNA were made by 5' RACE and carried UMIs. TCRdb reprocessed the 5' RACE reads, keeping one entry per CDR3 protein, no DNA. The sample data list over 95,000 distinct CDR3 sequences. The sample taken for sequencing was naive CXCR3+ CD8+ T cells from blood. Noted subset: CD45RO-CCR7+CD27+CD95- naive CD8+ T cells expressing CXCR3 (TNR3+). The gene calls are TRBV12-3 or TRBV12-4 and TRBJ1-2; the TCRdb D gene call, TRBD1, has no DNA to confirm it. This receptor was taken from a human donor in good health. Some clones in this sample may be carry-over from other donors' samples. CDR3 sequence: CASSPPGPDYTF.